What follows is one TCR beta chain and its context. The antigen is undetermined. The CDR3 extends over 14 amino acids. V lost 5 bases, J lost 2 bases, and 6 bases stayed unmatched. CDR1 and CDR2 from the germline V gene are WSHSY and SAAADI. These data come from a study of cytomegalovirus exposure and HLA in healthy donors. Overall study context: In a later analysis, the roughly 120 validation repertoires were reported to have used the same platform as the 550 to 850 first-cohort repertoires.

The table came from immunoSEQ multiplex PCR; TCRdb's copy has only in-frame clones and leaves some out. This table holds 90,000 to 100,000 clones, around 93% found once. Study-level findings and limits: Most TCRs appeared rarely, but some public TCRs recurred in many donors.

Specimen: PBMCs. The source is a woman aged 30 to 39 in good health and CMV-seropositive. This chain joins TRBV10-2 and TRBJ2-7; 7 nucleotides line up with TRBD1. The chain's CDR3 is CASSYRDRAYEQYF. CDR3 sequence (DNA): TGCGCCAGCAGTTACCGGGACAGAGCCTACGAGCAGTACTTC.